Included here is one T cell receptor beta chain sequence, with context. Its target is unknown. Sequencing used immunoSEQ multiplex PCR; TCRdb keeps in-frame clones, though not all of them. There are about 170,000 clones in the sample; approximately 96% occur only once, and about 0.89% lies in the top ten. The data belong to a study of cytomegalovirus exposure and HLA in healthy donors. CDR1 and CDR2 from the germline V gene are SGHTA and FQGTGA. The trim removed 6 bases at V and 4 bases at J, leaving 1 base unmatched. This CDR3 contains 12 residues. The donors belonged to the approximately 120-subject validation cohort, separate from the roughly 670-subject first cohort. Study-wide points: Most sequenced TCRs were rare (though some public TCRs occurred in many donors). First-cohort TCR clusters were later found to tend to co-occur in the 120 or so validation repertoires. Listed as cytomegalovirus-associated were 150 to 200 TCR beta chains.

Sequenced: PBMCs. This chain links TRBV7-3 with TRBJ1-1, with 8 positions matching TRBD1. The TCR originated in a woman between 18 and 29 years old in good health and CMV-seronegative. The CDR3 protein is CASSTGGTEAFF. The CDR3 DNA sequence: TGTGCCAGCAGTACAGGGGGCACTGAAGCTTTCTTT.